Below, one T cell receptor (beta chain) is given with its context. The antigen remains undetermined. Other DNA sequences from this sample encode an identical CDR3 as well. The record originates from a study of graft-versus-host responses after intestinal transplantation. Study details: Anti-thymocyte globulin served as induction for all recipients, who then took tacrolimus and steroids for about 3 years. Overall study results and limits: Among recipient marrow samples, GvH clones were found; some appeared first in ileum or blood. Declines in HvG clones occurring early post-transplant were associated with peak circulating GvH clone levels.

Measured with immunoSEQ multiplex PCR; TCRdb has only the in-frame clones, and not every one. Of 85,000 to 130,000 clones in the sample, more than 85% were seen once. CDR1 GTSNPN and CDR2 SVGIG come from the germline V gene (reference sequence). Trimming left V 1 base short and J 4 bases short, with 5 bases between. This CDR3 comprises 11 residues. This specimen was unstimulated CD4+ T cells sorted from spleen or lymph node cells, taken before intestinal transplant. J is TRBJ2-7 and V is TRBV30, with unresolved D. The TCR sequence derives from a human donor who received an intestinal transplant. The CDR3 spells CAWSGSYEQYF. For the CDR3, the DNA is TGTGCCTGGAGTGGATCTTACGAGCAGTACTTC. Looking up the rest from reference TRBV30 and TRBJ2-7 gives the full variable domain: SQTIHQWPATLVQPVGSPLSLECTVEGTSNPNLYWYRQAAGRGLQLLFYSVGIGQISSEVPQNLSASRPQDRQFILSSKKLLLSDSGFYLCAWSGSYEQYFGPGTRLTVT.